These 14 T cell receptor beta chains share one sample of origin, sequenced in a study of blood T cell repertoires in COVID-19. Data came from immunoSEQ multiplex PCR; TCRdb stores just in-frame clones and leaves some out. The data show 60,000 to 70,000 clones, 88% seen once. What was sequenced was PBMCs or T cells enriched from blood (not recorded which). The receptors originated from a woman aged 40 to 55 who had recovered from COVID-19.

The rearrangement links TRBV19 to TRBJ1-5, with TRBD1 as a possible D gene (5 bases). Germline V gives CDR1 LNHDA, CDR2 SQIVND (reference sequence). V lost 7 bases to trimming and J lost 6 bases, with 13 bases between them. This CDR3 has 13 amino acids. The DNA for the CDR3 is TGTGCCAGTACCCCTCGGGGGGGTCAGCCCCAGCATTTT. It encodes CASTPRGGQPQHF. Together with reference TRBV19 and TRBJ1-5, the CDR3 gives the full variable domain: DGGITQSPKYLFRKEGQNVTLSCEQNLNHDAMYWYRQDPGQGLRLIYYSQIVNDFQKGDIAEGYSVSREKKESFPLTVTSAQKNPTAFYLCASTPRGGQPQHFGDGTRLSIL.

The chain combines TRBV7-2 with TRBJ2-3; D call uncertain. V lost 4 bases, J lost 2 bases, and 7 bases lay in between. CDR3 length: 13 residues. Germline CDR1 and CDR2: SGHTA and FQGNSA. CDR3 nucleotides: TGTGCCAGCAGCTCATTACTCACAGATACGCAGTATTTT. This sequence encodes CASSSLLTDTQYF.

This clone was seen just once. The J gene is TRBJ2-5, the V gene TRBV6-8; 13 nucleotides line up with TRBD2. This CDR3 region has 16 residues. In germline, CDR1 is MNHGY, CDR2 SAAAGT. V was clipped by 5 bases and J by 2 bases; unmatched bases: 5. Here the CDR3 reads CASSRRTSGGQETQYF. The CDR3 DNA reads TGTGCCAGCAGTCGCCGGACTAGCGGGGGACAAGAGACCCAGTACTTC.

This sequence joins TRBV11-2 and TRBJ2-2; D possibly corresponds to TRBD1 (6 bases). The ends were cut back, 5 bases at V and 1 base at J, with 14 bases in the middle. The CDR3 has 16 residues. Germline CDR1 SGHAT, CDR2 FQNNGV. CDR3 sequence: CASSGAQGRNTGELFF. The CDR3 coding sequence is TGTGCCAGCAGCGGGGCCCAGGGGCGGAACACCGGGGAGCTGTTTTTT.

The gene calls are TRBV6-5 and TRBJ2-5; 10 bases match TRBD1. Germline V lookup: CDR1 MNHEY, CDR2 SVGAGI. J lost 5 bases, V lost 5 bases, and 8 bases had no gene match. The CDR3 is 15 residues long. The CDR3 is CASSIRQGAWETQYF. The CDR3 nucleotides read TGTGCCAGCAGTATACGACAGGGGGCATGGGAGACCCAGTACTTC.

The table lists this clone with a few counts. This chain uses TRBV2 with TRBJ1-1; D is undetermined. This CDR3 is built from 11 residues. With 7 bases removed from V and 5 bases from J, the gap between germline ends came to 8 bases. Germline V lookup: CDR1 SNHLY, CDR2 FYNNEI. The CDR3 protein is CASTVETEAFF. The CDR3 DNA follows: TGTGCCAGCACCGTAGAGACTGAAGCTTTCTTT.

The rearrangement uses TRBV2 and TRBJ2-7, with D perhaps matching TRBD1 (5 bases). Germline values: CDR1 SNHLY, CDR2 FYNNEI. Trimming removed 7 bases from V and 6 bases from J, with 19 bases in between. CDR3 size: 14 residues. As DNA, the CDR3 is TGTGCCAGCACACTCAGGGATACCAGATCCGAGCAGTACTTC. Translated, it gives CASTLRDTRSEQYF.

The rearrangement joins TRBV7-9 to TRBJ1-4; TRBD1 matches at 7 bases. Germline values: CDR1 SEHNR, CDR2 FQNEAQ (reference sequence). With V trimmed by 1 base and J by 4 bases, 3 bases remained unmatched. The CDR3 consists of 15 residues. The chain's CDR3 is CASSLGGGGNEKLFF. The CDR3 bases are TGTGCCAGCAGCTTAGGAGGGGGCGGTAATGAAAAACTGTTTTTT.

The chain combines TRBV6-2 or TRBV6-3 with TRBJ1-5, with 9 positions matching TRBD1. Germline V gene data show CDR1 as MNHEY and CDR2 as SVGEGT. V shed 5 bases and J 2 bases; nucleotides not matched to a gene: 10. The CDR3 totals 17 residues. In nucleotides, the CDR3 is TGTGCCAGCAGTCAACTGCGGACAGGGGACGGCAATCAGCCCCAGCATTTT. Amino acids: CASSQLRTGDGNQPQHF.

The chain is built from TRBV14 and TRBJ1-1; maybe TRBD1 (6 bases). This CDR3 spans 16 amino acids. Germline CDR1 reads SGHDN; CDR2 reads FVKESK. V was cut by 1 base and J by 1 base, with 13 bases left in between. CDR3: CASSQAGLGGNTEAFF. Here the CDR3 DNA reads TGTGCCAGCAGCCAAGCGGGGTTAGGGGGGAACACTGAAGCTTTCTTT. The full variable domain, completed using reference TRBV14 and TRBJ1-1, is EAGVTQFPSHSVIEKGQTVTLRCDPISGHDNLYWYRRVMGKEIKFLLHFVKESKQDESGMPNNRFLAERTGGTYSTLKVQPAELEDSGVYFCASSQAGLGGNTEAFFGQGTRLTVV.

The chain recombines TRBV5-4 with TRBJ1-4; D might be TRBD1 (6 bases). Germline V gene data show CDR1 as SGHNT and CDR2 as YYREEE (reference sequence). The germline V and J ends were trimmed by 3 bases and 5 bases, with 17 bases remaining between them. This CDR3 comprises 16 residues. Here the CDR3 reads CASSSGGPRWNEKLFF. The CDR3 DNA reads TGTGCCAGCAGCTCCGGGGGGCCTAGGTGGAATGAAAAACTGTTTTTT.

The V call is TRBV13, the J call TRBJ2-7; TRBD2 might be the D (6 bases). CDR3 size: 14 residues. Germline CDR1 reads PRHDT; CDR2 reads FYEKMQ (reference sequence). V gave up 6 bases and J gave up 0 bases, with 12 bases separating them. CDR3 nucleotide sequence: TGTGCCAGCAGTTCAGGGCGGGGCTCCTACGAGCAGTACTTC. It codes for CASSSGRGSYEQYF. Full variable domain (remainder filled in from reference TRBV13 and TRBJ2-7): AAGVIQSPRHLIKEKRETATLKCYPIPRHDTVYWYQQGPGQDPQFLISFYEKMQSDKGSIPDRFSAQQFSDYHSELNMSSLELGDSALYFCASSSGRGSYEQYFGPGTRLTVT.

This chain uses TRBV5-1 with TRBJ2-7, with D possibly being TRBD1 (5 bases). The V and J ends lost 4 bases and 3 bases respectively, with 11 bases between them. Germline lookup yields CDR1 SGHRS and CDR2 YFSETQ. CDR3 size: 13 residues. CDR3 amino acids: CASSLQTDYEQYF. Here the CDR3 DNA reads TGCGCCAGCAGCCTGCAGACAGACTACGAGCAGTACTTC.

This clone was seen a handful of times. This chain connects TRBV11-2 to TRBJ1-1; D is ambiguous. The CDR3 extends over 12 amino acids. V was pared by 7 bases and J by 0 bases, with 6 bases between. Germline V lookup: CDR1 SGHAT, CDR2 FQNNGV. The CDR3 nucleotides read TGTGCCAGCAATACTATGAACACTGAAGCTTTCTTT. As protein: CASNTMNTEAFF. Full variable domain (remainder filled in from reference TRBV11-2 and TRBJ1-1): EAGVAQSPRYKIIEKRQSVAFWCNPISGHATLYWYQQILGQGPKLLIQFQNNGVVDDSQLPKDRFSAERLKGVDSTLKIQPAKLEDSAVYLCASNTMNTEAFFGQGTRLTVV.